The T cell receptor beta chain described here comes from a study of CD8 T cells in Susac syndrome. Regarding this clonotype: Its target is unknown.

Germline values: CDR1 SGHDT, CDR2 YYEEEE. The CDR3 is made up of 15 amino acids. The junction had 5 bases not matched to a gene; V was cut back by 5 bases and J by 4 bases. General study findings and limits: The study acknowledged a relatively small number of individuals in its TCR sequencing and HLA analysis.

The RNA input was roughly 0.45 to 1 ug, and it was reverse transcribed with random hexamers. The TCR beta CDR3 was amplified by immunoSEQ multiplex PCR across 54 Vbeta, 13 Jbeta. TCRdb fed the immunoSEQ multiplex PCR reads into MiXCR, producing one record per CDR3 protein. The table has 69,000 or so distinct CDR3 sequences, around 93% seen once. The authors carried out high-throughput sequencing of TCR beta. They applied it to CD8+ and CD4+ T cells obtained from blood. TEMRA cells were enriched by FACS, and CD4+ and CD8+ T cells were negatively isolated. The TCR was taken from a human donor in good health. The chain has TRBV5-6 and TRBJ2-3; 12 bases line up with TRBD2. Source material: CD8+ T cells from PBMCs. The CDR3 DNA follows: TGTGCCAGCAGTCTAGCGGGGGGGCCGCCAGATACGCAGTATTTT. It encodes CASSLAGGPPDTQYF.